Following are 9 T cell receptor beta chains from one sample sequenced in a study of blood T cells in healthy people across ages. A second PCR of 7 to 11 cycles used a sample-barcoded 5' primer and a J-beta primer mix. TCRdb passed the 5' RACE reads through MiXCR, listing each CDR3 protein once. The data show some 900,000 distinct CDR3 sequences, roughly 43% seen once. Input material: blood. These receptors were collected from a man younger than 40 in good health.

This chain uses TRBV29-1 with TRBJ2-4; 9 bases line up with TRBD1. The CDR3 runs 15 residues. With V trimmed by 4 bases and J by 7 bases, 11 bases remained unmatched. Germline values: CDR1 SQVTM, CDR2 ANQGSEA. The CDR3 protein is CSVGGGTGTRNIQYF. The CDR3 DNA follows: TGCAGCGTTGGGGGGGGGACAGGGACCCGCAACATTCAGTACTTC.

The chain links TRBV6-5 to TRBJ2-1; the match to TRBD1 covers 8 bases. CDR3 size: 15 residues. The trim removed 2 bases at V and 4 bases at J, leaving 4 bases unmatched. Germline lookup yields CDR1 MNHEY and CDR2 SVGAGI. The CDR3 loop reads CASSYGGQAYNEQFF. DNA of the CDR3: TGTGCCAGCAGTTACGGGGGACAGGCGTACAATGAGCAGTTCTTC.

This clonotype was seen just once. The V gene is TRBV7-2, the J gene TRBJ1-6, with 10 positions matching TRBD1. The V gene's germline CDR1 is SGHTA and CDR2 FQGNSA. The CDR3 has 17 amino acids. Trimming removed 1 base from V and 6 bases from J; junction bases left unmatched: 6. The CDR3 loop reads CASSLVSGQGGNSPLHF. DNA of the CDR3: TGTGCCAGCAGCTTAGTGAGTGGACAGGGGGGTAATTCACCCCTCCACTTT.

This clonotype was recorded once. This chain uses TRBV6-6 with TRBJ2-1; the match to TRBD2 covers 13 bases. The CDR3 length is 14 residues. Germline trimming cut 4 bases from V and 8 bases from J; bases unmatched to any gene: 2. Germline V gives CDR1 MNHNY, CDR2 SVGAGI (reference sequence). CDR3 DNA: TGTGCCAGCAGTTGGACTAGCGGGGGCGATGAGCAGTTCTTC. Amino acids: CASSWTSGGDEQFF.

This clonotype has only a few counts. The chain has TRBV6-6 and TRBJ1-6; 10 nucleotides align to TRBD1. The CDR3 covers 15 residues. V was pared by 5 bases and J by 7 bases, with 5 bases of the junction left unmatched. Germline values: CDR1 MNHNY, CDR2 SVGAGI (reference sequence). CDR3: CASSQTGGWNSPLHF. As DNA, the CDR3 is TGTGCCAGCAGTCAGACAGGGGGCTGGAATTCACCCCTCCACTTT.

This clonotype was found a few times. The gene calls are TRBV20-1 and TRBJ2-1; D is ambiguous. V shed 0 bases and J shed 5 bases, with 8 bases lying between them. The CDR3 covers 13 residues. Per germline, CDR1 DFQATT and CDR2 SNEGSKA (reference sequence). As DNA, the CDR3 is TGCAGTGCTAGAGATCCCCGGAACAATGAGCAGTTCTTC. Translated, it gives CSARDPRNNEQFF.

This clonotype has ten or more counts. The CDR3 coding sequence is TGCGCCAGCAGCCAAGGTAGCGGTCTTAGCTACGAGCAGTACTTC. Translation: CASSQGSGLSYEQYF. The chain links TRBV4-3 to TRBJ2-7; weak D call: TRBD2 (6 bases). Germline V CDR1 and CDR2: LGHNA, YSLEER. V was shortened by 1 base and J by 3 bases, with 13 bases between the two germline ends. This CDR3 has 15 residues.

The chain links TRBV5-1 to TRBJ2-2; D might be TRBD2 (6 bases). This CDR3 comprises 14 residues. The germline V gene has CDR1 SGHRS and CDR2 YFSETQ. Trimming removed 9 bases at V and 0 bases at J, with 12 bases between. This chain's CDR3 is CATRRGSNTGELFF. The DNA of the CDR3 is TGCGCCACCCGCCGGGGGTCGAACACCGGGGAGCTGTTTTTT. Together with reference TRBV5-1 and TRBJ2-2, the CDR3 gives the full variable domain: KAGVTQTPRYLIKTRGQQVTLSCSPISGHRSVSWYQQTPGQGLQFLFEYFSETQRNKGNFPGRFSGRQFSNSRSEMNVSTLELGDSALYLCATRRGSNTGELFFGEGSRLTVL.

J is TRBJ2-2 and V is TRBV15; TRBD2 is a possible D gene (6 bases). This CDR3 is built from 14 residues. Trimming left V 9 bases short and J 0 bases short, with 11 bases between. Germline assignment: CDR1 LNHNV and CDR2 YYDKDF (reference sequence). The CDR3 region has the DNA TGTGCCACGGGTAGCGGCGCGAACACCGGGGAGCTGTTTTTT. This gives the protein CATGSGANTGELFF. The entire variable domain, with the rest obtained from reference TRBV15 and TRBJ2-2, is as follows: DAMVIQNPRYQVTQFGKPVTLSCSQTLNHNVMYWYQQKSSQAPKLLFHYYDKDFNNEADTPDNFQSRRPNTSFCFLDIRSPGLGDTAMYLCATGSGANTGELFFGEGSRLTVL.